Listed below are T cell receptor beta chains from one sample, sequenced in a study of blood T cells in healthy people across ages. TCRdb reprocessed the 5' RACE reads with MiXCR, giving one entry per CDR3 protein. The sample has more than 1,000,000 distinct CDR3 sequences; roughly 24% are singletons. The data also belong to a second study, concerning T cells of mothers and their children.

The sequencing input was blood. These receptor sequences come from a girl aged 2-15 years in good health. CDR3s include the opening cysteine and the closing phenylalanine or tryptophan. D genes are given only for firm matches. Some rows mark clone size as missing; the rest say once, few, many or name a class of expanded clone.

V,D,J,size,DNA,CDR3
TRBV10-3,NA,TRBJ1-4,NA,TGTGCCTCTAAAGGACAAGGAAATGAAAAACTGTTTTTT,CASKGQGNEKLFF
TRBV7-9,NA,TRBJ1-1,NA,TGTGCCAGCAGCTCGTACCTTACAGGGACTCCGAACACTGAAGCTTTCTTT,CASSSYLTGTPNTEAFF
TRBV6-2/TRBV6-3,NA,TRBJ2-4,NA,TGTGCCAGCAGAAATCTAGCCAAAAACATTCAGTACTTC,CASRNLAKNIQYF
TRBV20-1,NA,TRBJ1-6,few,TGCAGTGCTAGAGATGTGCAGGGGAGCTCCTATAATCCACCCCTCCACTTT,CSARDVQGSSYNPPLHF
TRBV29-1,NA,TRBJ2-1,few,TGCAGCGTTGCATTAGGGAATAATGAGCAGTTCTTC,CSVALGNNEQFF
TRBV2,NA,TRBJ1-1,few,TGTGCCACCCGGGACACTGAAGCTTTCTTT,CATRDTEAFF
TRBV13,TRBD2,TRBJ2-3,NA,TGTGCCAGCAGCCGCGGGGGGCTCGCAGATACGCAGTATTTT,CASSRGGLADTQYF
TRBV11-2,NA,TRBJ1-2,few,TGTGCCAGCAGCGGGTTGGGTGGCTACACCTTC,CASSGLGGYTF
TRBV7-8,NA,TRBJ1-4,few,TGTGCCAGCAGCCAGACGGGAGGGAATGAAAAACTGTTTTTT,CASSQTGGNEKLFF
TRBV18,TRBD1,TRBJ1-2,few,TGCGCCAGCTCAACAGGGGCTACCGGCTATGGCTACACCTTC,CASSTGATGYGYTF
TRBV7-2,NA,TRBJ1-2,NA,TGTGCCAGCAGCCCCCAAGCATTTGCGCACTATGGCTACACCTTC,CASSPQAFAHYGYTF
TRBV6-5,NA,TRBJ2-5,few,TGTGCCAGCAGTTCGACTAGCCAAGAGACCCAGTACTTC,CASSSTSQETQYF
TRBV27,TRBD2,TRBJ2-1,many,TGTGCCAGCAGTTTATCTGGTCTAGCGGCCTACAATGAGCAGTTCTTC,CASSLSGLAAYNEQFF
TRBV7-9,NA,TRBJ2-7,NA,TGTGCCAGCGAGCTTGGCTCTGGCGAGCAGTACTTC,CASELGSGEQYF
TRBV2,NA,TRBJ2-1,few,TGTGCCAGCAGTGAACTCCCTATGGGGAATGAGCAGTTCTTC,CASSELPMGNEQFF
TRBV5-6,NA,TRBJ1-5,few,TGTGCCAGCAGCCCGGGCCATAGCAATCAGCCCCAGCATTTT,CASSPGHSNQPQHF
TRBV2,TRBD2,TRBJ2-2,NA,TGTGCCAACTCGGGACTAGCCGGGGAGCTGTTTTTT,CANSGLAGELFF
TRBV3-1,NA,TRBJ2-1,NA,TGTGCCAGCAGCCTACCTGGGACCATCAATGAGCAGTTCTTC,CASSLPGTINEQFF
TRBV5-1,NA,TRBJ2-1,NA,TGCGCCAGCAGCCAAGGATCCGCAAGTATCAATGAGCAGTTCTTC,CASSQGSASINEQFF
TRBV29-1,NA,TRBJ1-1,NA,TGCAGCGTTGAACCCCCCCTCTGGGTAAGAACTGAAGCTTTCTTT,CSVEPPLWVRTEAFF
TRBV29-1,NA,TRBJ2-5,NA,TGCAGCGTTGAGCACCCTTATCAAGAGACCCAGTACTTC,CSVEHPYQETQYF
TRBV5-1,NA,TRBJ2-5,NA,TGCGCCAGCAGGGTCAGCGCAGAGACCCAGTACTTC,CASRVSAETQYF
TRBV29-1,NA,TRBJ2-3,NA,TGCAGCGTTCGAGGGCCAACAGATACGCAGTATTTT,CSVRGPTDTQYF
TRBV29-1,NA,TRBJ2-3,NA,TGCAGCGTTGATTTCGGGGATACGCAGTATTTT,CSVDFGDTQYF
TRBV5-1,NA,TRBJ2-1,few,TGCGCCAGCAGAGAGGGGACTCTCCATAATGAGCAGTTCTTC,CASREGTLHNEQFF
TRBV7-9,NA,TRBJ2-7,few,TGTGCCAGCAGATCTACAGGGTACGAGCAGTACTTC,CASRSTGYEQYF
TRBV15,NA,TRBJ2-2,NA,TGTGCCACAGGACCGGGCTTCACCAACACCGGGGAGCTGTTTTTT,CATGPGFTNTGELFF
TRBV12-3/TRBV12-4,NA,TRBJ1-2,NA,TGTGCCAGCAGTTCACCCCAAGGCTACACCTTC,CASSSPQGYTF
TRBV6-5,NA,TRBJ2-2,few,TGTGCCAGCAGCTGGGTAGCCGGGGACACCGGGGAGCTGTTTTTT,CASSWVAGDTGELFF
TRBV6-2/TRBV6-3,NA,TRBJ2-7,NA,TGTGCCAGCACTATGACAGCCCAACCCTACGAGCAGTACTTC,CASTMTAQPYEQYF
TRBV20-1,TRBD1,TRBJ2-5,NA,TGCAGTGCGCCCCCTCGGGACAGGGTGTCAGAGACCCAGTACTTC,CSAPPRDRVSETQYF
TRBV28,NA,TRBJ2-1,NA,TGTGCCAACAGTTTCAGGGGACGAAGGCAGTTCTTC,CANSFRGRRQFF
TRBV6-2/TRBV6-3,TRBD2,TRBJ2-7,NA,TGTGCCAGCCAGAGAGCGGGATTCTACGAGCAGTACTTC,CASQRAGFYEQYF
TRBV3-1,NA,TRBJ2-3,NA,TGTGCCAGCAGCCAGTATGGAGTAATGAGAGATACGCAGTATTTT,CASSQYGVMRDTQYF
TRBV3-1,NA,TRBJ2-7,few,TGTGCCAGCAGCCAAGAACGGGCCTTAACACACGAGCAGTACTTC,CASSQERALTHEQYF
TRBV28,NA,TRBJ1-1,NA,TGTGCCAGCAGTTCCCTCGGAACACGCGGGAACACTGAAGCTTTCTTT,CASSSLGTRGNTEAFF
TRBV6-6,NA,TRBJ1-2,once,TGTGCCAGCAGTTACGCCCCCGGTTCTGGCTACACCTTC,CASSYAPGSGYTF
TRBV7-8,NA,TRBJ2-5,few,TGTGCCAGCAGCCAAGAGGGGGTTTTAGCCTCGGAGACCCAGTACTTC,CASSQEGVLASETQYF
TRBV7-8,NA,TRBJ2-7,NA,TGTGCCAGCAGCCCTCCCACGGTTGCTGGCTCCTACGAGCAGTACTTC,CASSPPTVAGSYEQYF
TRBV6-5,NA,TRBJ2-1,NA,TGTGCCGGCAGTCCGACAGCAAAGATCTACAATGAGCAGTTCTTC,CAGSPTAKIYNEQFF
TRBV7-3,NA,TRBJ2-1,NA,TGTGCCAGCAGCTTATCGGTGGGACCTAATGAGCAGTTCTTC,CASSLSVGPNEQFF
TRBV2,NA,TRBJ1-3,NA,TGTGCCAGCAGTGTGGGGTCCGCTGGAAACACCATATATTTT,CASSVGSAGNTIYF
TRBV7-2,TRBD2,TRBJ2-5,NA,TGTGCCAGCAGCTCGTATAGCGGGGACCAAGAGACCCAGTACTTC,CASSSYSGDQETQYF
TRBV7-2,TRBD1,TRBJ1-6,few,TGTGCCAGCAGCCCACAGGGGGTTCGAAATTCACCCCTCCACTTT,CASSPQGVRNSPLHF
TRBV4-3,NA,TRBJ2-7,few,TGCGCCAGCAGCCAAGAAGGGTGGTACGAGCAGTACTTC,CASSQEGWYEQYF
TRBV7-9,TRBD1,TRBJ2-7,few,TGTGCCAGCAGCGTCCGGGACAGACCCTACGAGCAGTACTTC,CASSVRDRPYEQYF